The next 32 T cell receptor beta chains were all read from a single sample in a study. One entry per CDR3 protein, called by TCRdb with MiXCR from the RT-PCR reads. The table lists about 680,000 distinct CDR3 sequences, about 14% of them singletons. The sample taken for sequencing was memory CD4+ T cells from blood. The origin of the receptors is a female donor in good health, serving as a healthy control.

This clonotype appeared many times. The chain recombines TRBV29-1 with TRBJ2-1, with D perhaps matching TRBD1 (6 bases). The CDR3 loop spans 14 amino acids. From germline, CDR1 is SQVTM and CDR2 ANQGSEA. The CDR3 DNA follows: TGCAGTTTAGATGTCAGGGGCGCCCACAATGAGCAGTTCTTC. This codes for CSLDVRGAHNEQFF.

This clonotype was observed a handful of times. The rearrangement links TRBV3-1 to TRBJ1-4, with D maybe TRBD1 (6 bases). This CDR3 region has 16 residues. Germline values: CDR1 LGHDT, CDR2 YNNKEL (reference sequence). The ends were cut back, 5 bases at V and 7 bases at J, with 20 bases in the middle. Here the CDR3 DNA reads TGTGCCAGCAGCTTCCATCTGGGGGGCGCGATTGAAAAACTGTTTTTT. Its protein product is CASSFHLGGAIEKLFF.

The chain links TRBV7-2 to TRBJ2-3, with a possible D match to TRBD2 (6 bases). The ends were cut back, 1 base at V and 4 bases at J, with 15 bases in the middle. CDR3 size: 16 residues. Germline values: CDR1 SGHTA, CDR2 FQGNSA. In DNA, the CDR3 is TGTGCCAGCAGCTTAGTGCCGGGAGTGGTATCAGATACGCAGTATTTT. It yields the protein CASSLVPGVVSDTQYF.

This clonotype appeared many times. The V gene is TRBV12-3 or TRBV12-4, the J gene TRBJ2-7, with 7 nucleotides matching TRBD1. After removal of 5 bases from V and 9 bases from J, the junction contained 10 bases not matched to a gene. This CDR3 spans 13 amino acids. This CDR3 is CASSQTGYWWQYF. Written as DNA, the CDR3 is TGTGCCAGCAGTCAGACAGGGTACTGGTGGCAGTACTTC.

This clonotype was counted ten times or more. The CDR3 nucleotides read TGTGCCTCCGGGAGGGCGACTAATGAAAAACTGTTTTTT. This translates into CASGRATNEKLFF. The chain is built from TRBV10-3 and TRBJ1-4; the D is unclear. This CDR3 has 13 residues. Between the trimmed V and J ends, which lost 11 bases and 2 bases, there was a span of 12 bases. The germline CDR1 and CDR2 sequences are ENHRY and SYGVKD.

This CDR3 reads CAISEDRGEQYF. In nucleotides, the CDR3 is TGTGCCATCAGTGAAGACAGGGGCGAGCAGTACTTC. The rearrangement links TRBV10-3 to TRBJ2-7, with 8 bases matching TRBD1. Germline V gives CDR1 ENHRY, CDR2 SYGVKD. This CDR3 has 12 amino acids. The junction had 1 base not matched to a gene; V was cut back by 3 bases and J by 6 bases.

This chain joins TRBV20-1 and TRBJ1-5; D possibly corresponds to TRBD1 (5 bases). The V and J ends lost 6 bases and 4 bases respectively, with 19 bases between them. Germline V gene lookup returns CDR1 DFQATT and CDR2 SNEGSKA (reference sequence). There are 15 residues in the CDR3. The CDR3 nucleotides read TGCAGTGCCTGGCCGATGAGGGAGGGGAATCAGCCCCAGCATTTT. It is translated as CSAWPMREGNQPQHF.

This clonotype was seen more than once but under ten times. This chain uses TRBV7-8 with TRBJ2-5; TRBD2 agrees at 8 bases. Germline assignment: CDR1 SGHVS and CDR2 FQNEAQ. V was clipped by 1 base and J by 1 base; unmatched bases: 11. This CDR3 contains 18 residues. The DNA for the CDR3 is TGTGCCAGCAGCTTAGGTCTAGCGGGCAGTACCCTCCAAGAGACCCAGTACTTC. Translation: CASSLGLAGSTLQETQYF.

V gene TRBV4-2 combines with J gene TRBJ2-2, with a possible D match to TRBD2 (5 bases). This CDR3 is 16 amino acids long. Germline assignment: CDR1 LGHNA and CDR2 YNFKEQ. The V gene lost 0 bases and the J gene lost 0 bases, with 8 bases spanning the gap. CDR3 region: CASSQEIGTNTGELFF. The CDR3 coding sequence is TGTGCCAGCAGCCAAGAAATCGGGACGAACACCGGGGAGCTGTTTTTT.

There are many counts of this clonotype. This chain connects TRBV6-6 to TRBJ1-5, with D perhaps matching TRBD1 (6 bases). V was clipped by 2 bases and J by 1 base, with 9 bases between them. Germline-derived CDR1 and CDR2 are MNHNY and SVGAGI (reference sequence). This CDR3 comprises 15 residues. Written as DNA, the CDR3 is TGTGCCAGCAGTTACGCCGACAGGAGCAATCAGCCCCAGCATTTT. Its protein is CASSYADRSNQPQHF.

The chain employs TRBV11-2 and TRBJ2-5; TRBD2 matches 9 bases. The CDR3 length is 16 residues. Germline V CDR1 and CDR2: SGHAT, FQNNGV. The V and J ends lost 7 bases and 5 bases, in that order; junction bases with no gene match: 14. As DNA, the CDR3 is TGTGCCAGCACCCAGGGTAGCGGGAGCCTCGTGGAGACCCAGTACTTC. It translates to CASTQGSGSLVETQYF.

This clonotype was found a few times. The chain joins TRBV10-3 to TRBJ2-5; TRBD1 matches 7 bases. With 6 bases clipped from V and 0 bases from J, the junction kept 4 bases outside the gene matches. Germline values: CDR1 ENHRY, CDR2 SYGVKD. The CDR3 runs to 14 residues. DNA for the CDR3: TGTGCCATCAGCCCGGGACAGAACCAAGAGACCCAGTACTTC. It is translated as CAISPGQNQETQYF.

The gene calls are TRBV24-1 and TRBJ2-3; 8 bases are a match to TRBD2. The CDR3 covers 14 residues. The V gene end was trimmed by 7 bases and the J gene end by 1 base; junction bases not matched to a gene: 3. Per germline, CDR1 KGHDR and CDR2 SFDVKD. CDR3 DNA: TGTGCCACCAGGGGTAGCGGGGGCACAGATACGCAGTATTTT. This encodes CATRGSGGTDTQYF.

This clonotype was seen a few times. The chain is built from TRBV20-1 and TRBJ1-2; TRBD1 agrees at 11 bases. Germline V CDR1 and CDR2: DFQATT, SNEGSKA (reference sequence). This CDR3 spans 15 amino acids. V was clipped by 6 bases and J by 4 bases; unmatched bases: 10. The CDR3 DNA reads TGCAGTGCCGCCGGGACAGGGGGAGGGGGCTATGGCTACACCTTC. It yields the protein CSAAGTGGGGYGYTF.

This chain joins TRBV5-1 and TRBJ2-1; D possibly uses TRBD1 or TRBD2 (5 bases each). Trimming took 4 bases from V and 0 from J, leaving 11 bases between them. Germline CDR1 reads SGHRS; CDR2 reads YFSETQ. The CDR3 has 15 residues. The CDR3 sequence: CASSRDGVSYNEQFF. The CDR3 coding sequence is TGCGCCAGCAGCAGGGACGGTGTCTCCTACAATGAGCAGTTCTTC.

With respect to this clonotype: With a much larger clone just one base away, this may be a read error. The J gene is TRBJ2-5, the V gene TRBV20-1; D uncertain. Trimming took off 4 bases at V and 8 bases at J, with 14 bases between the two ends. CDR3 length equals 12 residues. The germline CDR1 and CDR2 sequences are DFQATT and SNEGSKA (reference sequence). This CDR3 is CSANEGRRTQYF. The DNA of the CDR3 is TGCAGTGCTAATGAAGGACGTCGAACCCAGTACTTC.

Only a few counts were recorded for this clonotype. CDR3 protein: CSARKPGGTDTQYF. DNA for the CDR3: TGCAGTGCTAGAAAACCGGGGGGCACAGATACGCAGTATTTT. V gene TRBV20-1 combines with J gene TRBJ2-3; TRBD2 might be the D (6 bases). The germline V gene has CDR1 DFQATT and CDR2 SNEGSKA (reference sequence). V lost 2 bases to trimming and J lost 1 base, with 10 bases between them. The CDR3 has 14 amino acids.

J is TRBJ1-2 and V is TRBV19; D call uncertain. The V gene lost 5 bases and the J gene lost 7 bases, with 20 bases spanning the gap. The germline gives CDR1 LNHDA, CDR2 SQIVND (reference sequence). The CDR3 runs to 15 residues. The CDR3, as DNA: TGTGCCAGTAGTCGTCCAGGACCGGTGGCAACTGGCTACACCTTC. Translating it yields CASSRPGPVATGYTF.

This clonotype was picked up a small number of times. The genes are TRBV27 and TRBJ2-7, with D possibly being TRBD1 (5 bases). Trimming removed 6 bases from V and 2 bases from J, with 11 bases in between. Germline-derived CDR1 and CDR2 are MNHEY and SMNVEV (reference sequence). This CDR3 is 13 amino acids long. This chain's CDR3 is CASRGHLTYEQYF. The DNA of the CDR3 is TGTGCCAGCAGGGGGCACTTAACCTACGAGCAGTACTTC.

The CDR3 sequence is CASSQRGTNQETQYF. In DNA form, the CDR3 reads TGTGCCAGCAGCCAGCGCGGGACAAACCAAGAGACCCAGTACTTC. V is TRBV3-1 and J is TRBJ2-5; the D gene could be TRBD1 or TRBD2 (6 bases each). The CDR3 runs 15 residues. Germline assignment: CDR1 LGHDT and CDR2 YNNKEL (reference sequence). V was cut by 3 bases and J by 0 bases, with 11 bases left in between.

CDR3 DNA: TGTGCCAGCAGCTTTGCAGGGGGCATAGGCACTGAAGCTTTCTTT. It encodes CASSFAGGIGTEAFF. This chain joins TRBV7-2 and TRBJ1-1; 8 nucleotides agree with TRBD1. Germline V CDR1 and CDR2: SGHTA, FQGNSA. J was trimmed by 4 bases and V by 3 bases; bases with no gene match: 7. The CDR3 totals 15 residues.

The rearrangement joins TRBV7-9 to TRBJ1-2, with D perhaps TRBD1 (6 bases). CDR1 and CDR2 from the germline V gene are SEHNR and FQNEAQ (reference sequence). Trimming took 5 bases from V and 6 from J, leaving 16 bases between them. The CDR3 is made up of 14 amino acids. The CDR3 loop is CASSIGGAWDGYTF. As DNA, the CDR3 is TGTGCCAGCAGCATAGGGGGGGCTTGGGATGGCTACACCTTC.

CDR3 nucleotides: TGTGCCAGCGCCCTAACCGCGGGCATCTATAATTCACCCCTCCACTTT. Encoded protein: CASALTAGIYNSPLHF. The chain employs TRBV6-5 and TRBJ1-6, with D unresolved. Trimming removed 8 bases from V and 3 bases from J, with 17 bases in between. CDR1 is MNHEY and CDR2 is SVGAGI in the germline V gene. The CDR3 runs 16 residues.

This clonotype was detected a few times. This chain links TRBV5-1 with TRBJ2-1; 10 nucleotides align to TRBD2. Trimming at V came to 0 bases and at J to 8 bases, leaving 8 bases not matched to a gene. The CDR3 extends over 16 amino acids. In germline, CDR1 is SGHRS, CDR2 YFSETQ. CDR3 sequence (DNA): TGCGCCAGCAGCTTGGGGAAGGCTAGCGGGGGTGATGAGCAGTTCTTC. Protein sequence: CASSLGKASGGDEQFF.

The J gene is TRBJ2-2, the V gene TRBV18, with D perhaps being TRBD1 or TRBD2 (5 bases each). CDR3 length: 16 amino acids. V lost 4 bases and J 5 bases, leaving 17 bases between the germline ends. The germline gives CDR1 KGHSH, CDR2 LQKENI. The CDR3 reads CASSQPGTRSTGELFF. The CDR3 bases are TGTGCCAGCTCACAACCAGGGACGAGGAGTACCGGGGAGCTGTTTTTT.

In its sample, this clonotype was seen many times. V and J are TRBV5-6 and TRBJ1-6; no definite D call. Trimming shortened V by 4 bases and J by 8 bases, and 16 bases separated the two germline ends. The CDR3 has 15 amino acids. Germline V gene sequence: CDR1 SGHDT, CDR2 YYEEEE. CDR3 nucleotides: TGTGCCAGCAGCCAGGACGGCGTCGGGGATTCACCCCTCCACTTT. Translated, it gives CASSQDGVGDSPLHF.

This clonotype was detected only a few times. The chain is built from TRBV20-1 and TRBJ1-2, with D perhaps TRBD1 (6 bases). Germline CDR1 DFQATT, CDR2 SNEGSKA (reference sequence). The CDR3 consists of 12 residues. The V gene lost 6 bases and the J gene lost 4 bases, with 12 bases spanning the gap. CDR3 residues: CSAWTDPYGYTF. For the CDR3, the DNA is TGCAGTGCCTGGACAGACCCCTATGGCTACACCTTC.

This clonotype was counted only a few times. The V gene is TRBV6-6, the J gene TRBJ2-3, with TRBD1 matching 7 bases. V shed 6 bases, J shed 5 bases, and the junction held 11 bases outside the gene matches. The germline gives CDR1 MNHNY, CDR2 SVGAGI (reference sequence). This CDR3 is built from 15 residues. The chain's CDR3 is CASSPGQSSGDTQYF. CDR3 coding DNA: TGTGCCAGCAGCCCGGGACAGTCTTCCGGAGATACGCAGTATTTT.

This clonotype occurred many times. The chain carries TRBV9 and TRBJ2-7, with a possible D match to TRBD2 (5 bases). The V end was cut by 0 bases, the J end by 1 base, with 14 bases between. CDR3 length: 16 amino acids. The germline CDR1 and CDR2 sequences are SGDLS and YYNGEE. The CDR3 DNA follows: TGTGCCAGCAGCGTAGGACCGGCGGGCGGATCCTACGAGCAGTACTTC. Translation: CASSVGPAGGSYEQYF.

J is TRBJ2-1 and V is TRBV30; 15 bases line up with TRBD2. In germline, CDR1 is GTSNPN, CDR2 SVGIG (reference sequence). The CDR3 runs to 16 residues. V was pared by 4 bases and J by 9 bases, with 10 bases of the junction left unmatched. The CDR3 loop is CAWTPRGLAGGREQFF. The CDR3 bases are TGTGCCTGGACCCCACGGGGACTAGCGGGAGGCCGTGAGCAGTTCTTC.

This clonotype was seen a few times. This chain links TRBV10-3 with TRBJ2-5, with D possibly TRBD2 on 7 matching bases. Germline CDR1 is ENHRY and CDR2 is SYGVKD. This CDR3 has 16 amino acids. Trimming pared 2 bases from V and 2 bases from J, leaving 15 bases between. CDR3 sequence (DNA): TGTGCCATCAGTGAGGGGGAGGGGGGGCCTCAAGAGACCCAGTACTTC. It translates to CAISEGEGGPQETQYF.

This clonotype was recorded a few times. This chain links TRBV7-6 with TRBJ1-5; D might be TRBD1 (6 bases). Germline V CDR1 and CDR2: SGHVS, FNYEAQ. The CDR3 is 15 amino acids. Trimming cost V 5 bases and J 6 bases, with 17 bases left between them. CDR3 coding DNA: TGTGCCAGCAGCCGAGCGACAGGCGGGTTTCAGCCCCAGCATTTT. Translated: CASSRATGGFQPQHF. Complete variable domain (other parts from reference TRBV7-6 and TRBJ1-5): GAGVSQSPRYKVTKRGQDVALRCDPISGHVSLYWYRQALGQGPEFLTYFNYEAQQDKSGLPNDRFSAERPEGSISTLTIQRTEQRDSAMYRCASSRATGGFQPQHFGDGTRLSIL.